These 20 T cell receptor beta chains were all obtained from the same sample, sequenced in a study of memory CD4+ T cells and cytomegalovirus serostatus. Using immunoSEQ multiplex PCR, the repertoire was profiled, and TCRdb retains in-frame clones only, with some absent. The sample consists of under 85,000 clones, roughly 78% of them appearing once. The sort gate was single viable CD3+CD4+CD8-CD45RO+ cells for memory CD4+ T cells. The sample comprised memory CD4+ T cells from blood. The receptors originated from an adult in good health and CMV-seropositive.

The CDR3 spells CASSLQGYNQPQHF. The CDR3 DNA follows: TGTGCCAGCAGCCTACAGGGTTACAATCAGCCCCAGCATTTT. The chain carries TRBV7-9 and TRBJ1-5; weak D call: TRBD1 (6 bases). The CDR3 is made up of 14 amino acids. CDR1 is SEHNR and CDR2 is FQNEAQ in the germline V gene (reference sequence). Trimming cost V 5 bases and J 3 bases, with 11 bases left between them.

This clone appeared once. The chain carries TRBV6-1 and TRBJ1-1; D is undetermined. Germline loops: CDR1 MNHNS, CDR2 SASEGT. Between the trimmed V and J ends, which lost 8 bases and 1 base, there was a span of 17 bases. The CDR3 is made up of 15 amino acids. This CDR3 reads CASSSNWDSNTEAFF. The CDR3, as DNA: TGTGCCAGCTCCTCAAATTGGGATTCGAACACTGAAGCTTTCTTT.

CDR3 protein: CASSRQGERTEAFF. The CDR3 DNA is TGTGCCAGCAGCCGACAGGGGGAGCGAACTGAAGCTTTCTTT. This chain joins TRBV6-6 and TRBJ1-1, with 9 bases matching TRBD1. Per germline, CDR1 MNHNY and CDR2 SVGAGI (reference sequence). V lost 6 bases and J lost 5; bases outside the gene matches: 7. The length of the CDR3 is 14 residues.

On this clone: The same CDR3 also results from other DNA sequences found in this sample. The chain uses TRBV18 and TRBJ2-5; D remains unclear. CDR3 size: 11 residues. Trimming pared 1 base from V and 5 bases from J, leaving 2 bases between. CDR1 and CDR2 from the germline V gene are KGHSH and LQKENI. CDR3 in DNA: TGTGCCAGCTCACCACGGGAGACCCAGTACTTC. Amino acids: CASSPRETQYF.

This clone appeared once. This chain joins TRBV13 and TRBJ2-5, with 8 bases fitting TRBD1. Germline values: CDR1 PRHDT, CDR2 FYEKMQ (reference sequence). The CDR3 contains 15 residues. With 4 bases clipped from V and 2 bases from J, the junction kept 6 bases outside the gene matches. CDR3 protein: CASSYPGTGQETQYF. In nucleotides, the CDR3 is TGTGCCAGCAGCTACCCCGGGACAGGACAAGAGACCCAGTACTTC.

V is TRBV7-9 and J is TRBJ2-1, with 11 bases aligning to TRBD2. Germline V gives CDR1 SEHNR, CDR2 FQNEAQ (reference sequence). The CDR3 contains 17 residues. Trimming at V came to 1 base and at J to 3 bases, leaving 5 bases not matched to a gene. This CDR3 is CASSLDLAGGFYNEQFF. CDR3 DNA: TGTGCCAGCAGCTTAGACCTAGCGGGAGGATTCTACAATGAGCAGTTCTTC.

The V and J genes are TRBV28 and TRBJ2-7; 10 bases are a match to TRBD1. This CDR3 region has 14 residues. Trimming cost V 6 bases and J 2 bases; bases outside gene matches: 4. Germline CDR1 MDHEN, CDR2 SYDVKM. CDR3 sequence reads: CASSGQGGPYEQYV. The CDR3 coding sequence is TGTGCCAGCAGCGGACAGGGGGGCCCCTACGAGCAGTACGTC.

This CDR3 is CASSIGAAADTQYF. The CDR3 region has the DNA TGTGCCAGTAGTATAGGGGCAGCAGCAGATACGCAGTATTTT. V gene TRBV19 combines with J gene TRBJ2-3; D remains ambiguous. V was cut by 1 base and J by 4 bases, with 9 bases left in between. In germline, CDR1 is LNHDA, CDR2 SQIVND (reference sequence). The CDR3 consists of 14 residues.

The CDR3 DNA reads TGTGCTAGTGGTTTCGGGGGGTATGAGACCCAGTACTTC. It codes for CASGFGGYETQYF. The chain combines TRBV12-5 with TRBJ2-5; the match to TRBD2 covers 7 bases. V lost 3 bases to trimming and J lost 5 bases; unmatched junction nucleotides: 3. CDR3 size: 13 residues. CDR1 is LGHNT and CDR2 is FRNRAP in the germline V gene. Supplemented by reference TRBV12-5 and TRBJ2-5, the full variable domain reads DARVTQTPRHKVTEMGQEVTMRCQPILGHNTVFWYRQTMMQGLELLAYFRNRAPLDDSGMPKDRFSAEMPDATLATLKIQPSEPRDSAVYFCASGFGGYETQYFGPGTRLLVL.

The chain uses TRBV28 and TRBJ2-4; 7 bases agree with TRBD1. Germline-derived CDR1 and CDR2 are MDHEN and SYDVKM. The CDR3 sequence is 17 residues long. With V trimmed by 6 bases and J by 0 bases, 11 bases remained unmatched. CDR3 in DNA: TGTGCCAGCAGCATTCTCGGGACAGCGCTAGCCAAAAACATTCAGTACTTC. Amino acid sequence: CASSILGTALAKNIQYF. Based on the CDR3 plus reference TRBV28 and TRBJ2-4, the full variable domain is DVKVTQSSRYLVKRTGEKVFLECVQDMDHENMFWYRQDPGLGLRLIYFSYDVKMKEKGDIPEGYSVSREKKERFSLILESASTNQTSMYLCASSILGTALAKNIQYFGAGTRLSVL.

The chain combines TRBV4-2 with TRBJ2-3; TRBD1 matches at 7 bases. This CDR3 is 14 amino acids long. Germline CDR1 reads LGHNA; CDR2 reads YNFKEQ. The trim removed 5 bases at V and 4 bases at J, leaving 6 bases unmatched. This chain's CDR3 is CASSFSRGPDTQYF. The CDR3 DNA reads as TGTGCCAGCAGCTTTTCTAGGGGGCCAGATACGCAGTATTTT.

This clone was observed a single time. The chain has TRBV7-9 and TRBJ1-3; D uncertain. The CDR3 has 12 amino acids. Trimming cost V 5 bases and J 4 bases, with 6 bases left between them. The germline CDR1 and CDR2 sequences are SEHNR and FQNEAQ (reference sequence). The CDR3 protein is CASSEWGNTIYF. Written as DNA, the CDR3 is TGTGCCAGCAGCGAATGGGGAAACACCATATATTTT.

The chain carries TRBV9 and TRBJ1-1, with 9 bases that match TRBD1. V gave up 3 bases and J gave up 5 bases; unmatched junction bases: 8. CDR3 length: 15 amino acids. The V gene's germline CDR1 is SGDLS and CDR2 YYNGEE. Here the CDR3 DNA reads TGTGCCAGCAGCGAAACCGGGACAGGGCCTACTGAAGCTTTCTTT. As protein: CASSETGTGPTEAFF.

This chain joins TRBV28 and TRBJ1-1; D ambiguous. V dropped 8 bases and J dropped 3 bases, with 16 bases sitting between them. CDR3 size: 14 residues. Germline V gives CDR1 MDHEN, CDR2 SYDVKM. CDR3 amino acids: CASPPPGPHTEAFF. The CDR3 DNA reads as TGTGCCAGCCCCCCCCCGGGCCCGCACACTGAAGCTTTCTTT.

This clone was counted a few times. Germline and junction disagree at one end, which may indicate a read error. CDR3 bases: TGTGCCAGCGGCTTGGGGCTAGAGACCGACGAGCAGTACTTC. It yields the protein CASGLGLETDEQYF. The V gene is TRBV5-6, the J gene TRBJ2-7; possibly TRBD1 for D (5 bases). The CDR3 extends over 14 amino acids. From germline, CDR1 is SGHDT and CDR2 YYEEEE.

The chain uses TRBV6-5 and TRBJ1-1; TRBD1 matches at 7 bases. The CDR3 consists of 14 residues. Germline V CDR1 and CDR2: MNHEY, SVGAGI. V lost 6 bases, J lost 1 base, and 5 bases stayed unmatched. The CDR3 DNA follows: TGTGCCAGCAGCCTACAGGGGACGAACACTGAAGCTTTCTTT. It translates to CASSLQGTNTEAFF.

A single count supports this clone. The chain recombines TRBV10-3 with TRBJ2-1, with a possible D match to TRBD2 (6 bases). With 4 bases removed from V and 7 bases from J, the gap between germline ends came to 11 bases. The CDR3 length is 13 residues. CDR1 is ENHRY and CDR2 is SYGVKD in the germline V gene. The CDR3 DNA sequence: TGTGCCATCAGTGGCGGGATAGGTAATGAGCAGTTCTTC. Its translation: CAISGGIGNEQFF.

A single count supports this clone. The chain combines TRBV2 with TRBJ2-7; 9 bases agree with TRBD1. This CDR3 has 17 amino acids. CDR1 and CDR2 from the germline V gene are SNHLY and FYNNEI. V dropped 3 bases and J dropped 4; count of bases not matched to a gene: 13. CDR3: CASSDPGTQGARYEQYF. In nucleotides, the CDR3 is TGTGCCAGCAGTGACCCGGGGACACAGGGGGCGCGGTACGAGCAGTACTTC.

The chain carries TRBV28 and TRBJ1-4; D is possibly TRBD1 (5 bases). CDR3 length: 15 amino acids. V was trimmed by 7 bases and J by 6 bases, leaving 18 bases between them. The germline V gene encodes CDR1 MDHEN and CDR2 SYDVKM. The DNA for the CDR3 is TGTGCCAGCACCTCCCAGAAAAAAGGGGATGAAAAACTGTTTTTT. This encodes CASTSQKKGDEKLFF.

This clone has just one count. For the CDR3, the DNA is TGTGCCAGCAGTTACAACTCGGGGGATACGCAGTATTTT. Translating it yields CASSYNSGDTQYF. The chain joins TRBV6-6 to TRBJ2-3; TRBD2 might be the D (5 bases). Germline CDR1 reads MNHNY; CDR2 reads SVGAGI (reference sequence). CDR3 size: 13 residues. V lost 2 bases, J lost 6 bases, and 9 bases lay in between.